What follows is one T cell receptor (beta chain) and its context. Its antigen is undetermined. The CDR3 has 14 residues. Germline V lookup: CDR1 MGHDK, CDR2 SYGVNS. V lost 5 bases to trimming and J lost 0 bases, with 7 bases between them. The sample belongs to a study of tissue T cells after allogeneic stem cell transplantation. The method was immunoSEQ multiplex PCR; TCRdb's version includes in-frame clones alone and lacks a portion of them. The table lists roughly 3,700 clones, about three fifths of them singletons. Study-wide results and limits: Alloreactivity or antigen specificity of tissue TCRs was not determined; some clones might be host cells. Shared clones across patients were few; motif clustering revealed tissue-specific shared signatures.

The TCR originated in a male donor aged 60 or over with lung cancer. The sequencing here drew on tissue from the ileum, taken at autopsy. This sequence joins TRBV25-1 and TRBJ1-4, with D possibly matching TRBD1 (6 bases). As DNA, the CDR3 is TGTGCCAGCAGTCGGACAGCAACTAATGAAAAACTGTTTTTT. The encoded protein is CASSRTATNEKLFF.